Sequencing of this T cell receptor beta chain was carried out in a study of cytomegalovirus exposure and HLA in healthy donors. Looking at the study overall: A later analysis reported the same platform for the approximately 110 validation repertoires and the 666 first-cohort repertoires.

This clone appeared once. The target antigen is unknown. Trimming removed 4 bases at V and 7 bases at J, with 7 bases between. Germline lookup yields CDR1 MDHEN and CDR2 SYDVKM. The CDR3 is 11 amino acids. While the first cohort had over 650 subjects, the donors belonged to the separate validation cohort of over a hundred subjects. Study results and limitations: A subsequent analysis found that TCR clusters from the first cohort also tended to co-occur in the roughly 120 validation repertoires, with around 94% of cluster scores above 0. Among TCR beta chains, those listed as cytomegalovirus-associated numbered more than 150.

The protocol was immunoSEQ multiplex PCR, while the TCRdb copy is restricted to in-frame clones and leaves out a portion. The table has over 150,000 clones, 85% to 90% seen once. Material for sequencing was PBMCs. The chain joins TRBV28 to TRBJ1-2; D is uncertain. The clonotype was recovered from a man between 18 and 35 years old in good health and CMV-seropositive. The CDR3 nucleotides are TGTGCCAGCAGTTCGACTGCTGGCTACACCTTC. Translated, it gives CASSSTAGYTF.